Reported below is one TCR beta chain. This sample is drawn from a study of T cell changes during pregnancy in multiple sclerosis. Repertoires were generated with immunoSEQ multiplex PCR, while TCRdb's copy carries only in-frame clones and drops some. The table includes approximately 30,000 clones, under 90% detected once. The germline V gene has CDR1 LGHNA and CDR2 YNFKEQ. The length of the CDR3 is 17 residues. V shed 3 bases and J 4 bases; nucleotides not matched to a gene: 7. The gene calls are TRBV4-2 and TRBJ2-1, with 12 bases identical to TRBD2. This sequence was found in a female donor with multiple sclerosis, enrolled in a pregnancy study. This material consisted of CD8+ T cells from peripheral blood mononuclear cells, taken after pregnancy. The CDR3 protein is CASSHRLAGGGYNEQFF. CDR3 nucleotide sequence: TGTGCCAGCAGCCATCGGCTAGCGGGGGGGGGATACAATGAGCAGTTCTTC.